The clone carrying this T cell receptor beta chain has a handful of counts. Its antigen is unknown. The sample originates from a study of CD8 T cell repertoires and HIV-1 epitope variants. Study information: Each of Twenty-five Gag and Nef epitope peptides stimulated a separate culture. Tested: three Gag epitope families, Nef HW9 and YT9. IL-2, IL-7 and IL-15 were added on days 3 and 7 of roughly nine-day cultures.

The CDR3 loop spans 14 amino acids. Germline V CDR1 and CDR2: SGHTS, YDEGEE. V dropped 4 bases and J dropped 2 bases, with 13 bases sitting between them. The method was immunoSEQ multiplex PCR; TCRdb's version includes in-frame clones alone and lacks a portion of them. In the table there are a few thousand clones, approximately 70% of which are singletons. Sequences were obtained from cultured CD8+ T cells derived from PBMCs. This receptor was identified in a male donor with HIV. This chain uses TRBV5-8 with TRBJ2-7; D is possibly TRBD1 (5 bases). CDR3 in DNA: TGTGCCAGCAGCGACTCGACAGTTACCTACGAGCAGTACTTC. It encodes CASSDSTVTYEQYF.